This T cell receptor beta chain appears in the sequencing data of a study of OX40 agonist ivuxolimab in advanced cancers. Study summary: Three patients showed partial responses: one hepatocellular carcinoma and two cutaneous melanoma cases.

Repertoires were generated with immunoSEQ multiplex PCR, while TCRdb's copy carries only in-frame clones and drops some. Of 60,000 to 80,000 clones listed, roughly 92% are singletons. Losses at the gene ends were 6 bases for V and 7 bases for J; bases not matched to a gene: 2. The CDR3 sequence is 13 residues long. Germline lookup yields CDR1 SGHNT and CDR2 YENEEA. The receptor comes from an adult with an advanced solid tumor such as melanoma, head and neck, liver or kidney cancer. The chain joins TRBV11-3 to TRBJ2-1; 11 bases match TRBD2. The sample consisted of CD4+ or CD8+ T cells sorted from blood, taken in a trial of the OX40 agonist ivuxolimab. Here the CDR3 reads CASSWTSGNEQFF. CDR3 nucleotides: TGTGCCAGCAGTTGGACTAGCGGGAATGAGCAGTTCTTC.